The 15 T cell receptor beta chains below were found in one sample sequenced in a study of blood T cell repertoires in COVID-19. Sequencing was performed with immunoSEQ multiplex PCR; in TCRdb, only in-frame clones are kept and a portion is missing. The data hold 74,000 or so clones, with 75% to 90% observed a single time. Sequenced sample: peripheral blood. These receptors were collected from a man over 45 with acute or convalescent COVID-19.

The chain joins TRBV6-5 to TRBJ1-1; no clear D. Trimming left V 6 bases short and J 0 bases short, with 8 bases between. Germline lookup yields CDR1 MNHEY and CDR2 SVGAGI. This CDR3 has 13 residues. The CDR3 coding sequence is TGTGCCAGCAGATCCCAGATGAACACTGAAGCTTTCTTT. It encodes CASRSQMNTEAFF.

This rearrangement joins TRBV7-9 to TRBJ2-1, with TRBD2 matching 10 bases. CDR1 and CDR2 from the germline V gene are SEHNR and FQNEAQ (reference sequence). With 5 bases clipped from V and 7 bases from J, the junction kept 8 bases outside the gene matches. CDR3 size: 15 residues. This chain's CDR3 is CASSPLAGVLNEQFF. The DNA for the CDR3 is TGTGCCAGCAGCCCGCTAGCGGGAGTCCTTAATGAGCAGTTCTTC.

The chain couples TRBV4-1 to TRBJ2-5; 8 bases agree with TRBD1. This CDR3 is built from 16 residues. V gave up 0 bases and J gave up 2 bases; unmatched junction bases: 5. Germline V lookup: CDR1 MGHRA, CDR2 YSYEKL. CDR3 nucleotides: TGCGCCAGCAGCCAAGACCCACAGGGGGGACAAGAGACCCAGTACTTC. Its translation: CASSQDPQGGQETQYF.

The J gene is TRBJ1-3, the V gene TRBV28; D is unclear. Germline CDR1 reads MDHEN; CDR2 reads SYDVKM. The V end lost 2 bases, the J end lost 4 bases, and 12 bases lay between the germline ends. This CDR3 comprises 15 residues. CDR3 protein: CASSLARSLGNTIYF. CDR3 coding DNA: TGTGCCAGCAGTTTAGCCAGGTCTCTGGGAAACACCATATATTTT. Drawing the rest from reference TRBV28 and TRBJ1-3, the complete variable domain is DVKVTQSSRYLVKRTGEKVFLECVQDMDHENMFWYRQDPGLGLRLIYFSYDVKMKEKGDIPEGYSVSREKKERFSLILESASTNQTSMYLCASSLARSLGNTIYFGEGSWLTVV.

V and J are TRBV7-3 and TRBJ1-2; TRBD1 aligns across 10 bases. This CDR3 spans 13 amino acids. CDR1 and CDR2 from the germline V gene are SGHTA and FQGTGA. The V gene end was trimmed by 4 bases and the J gene end by 6 bases; junction bases not matched to a gene: 2. The CDR3 here is CASSSGTGDGYTF. The CDR3 DNA sequence: TGTGCCAGCAGCTCGGGGACAGGGGATGGCTACACCTTC.

In DNA, the CDR3 is TGTGCCAGCAGTCCAACTAGCGGGAGTACCGGGGAGCTGTTTTTT. Encoded protein: CASSPTSGSTGELFF. The chain has TRBV6-8 and TRBJ2-2; 11 bases match TRBD2. The CDR3 sequence is 15 residues long. V lost 5 bases, J lost 5 bases, and 4 bases stayed unmatched. Germline CDR1 is MNHGY and CDR2 is SAAAGT.

The chain recombines TRBV24-1 with TRBJ1-5; TRBD1 matches 7 bases. The CDR3 is 17 amino acids. CDR1 and CDR2 (germline): KGHDR, SFDVKD. V lost 2 bases and J lost 6; bases outside the gene matches: 12. The CDR3 DNA is TGTGCCACCAGTGATTCAATGACAGGGCCGTTGGCTCAGCCCCAGCATTTT. This encodes CATSDSMTGPLAQPQHF.

This clone has more than one count but fewer than ten. This sequence joins TRBV4-3 and TRBJ1-2; D might be TRBD1 (5 bases). Trimming pared 0 bases from V and 4 bases from J, leaving 9 bases between. The CDR3 extends over 14 amino acids. In germline, CDR1 is LGHNA, CDR2 YSLEER. CDR3 sequence (DNA): TGCGCCAGCAGCCAAGACAGGGAGGCCTATGGCTACACCTTC. It codes for CASSQDREAYGYTF.

This clone was counted a single time. The chain joins TRBV6-1 to TRBJ1-1; D is unresolved. Germline V gene sequence: CDR1 MNHNS, CDR2 SASEGT. V shed 1 base and J shed 1 base, with 7 bases lying between them. The CDR3 is made up of 14 amino acids. The CDR3 nucleotides are TGTGCCAGCAGTGAAGGGAGTTGGAACACTGAAGCTTTCTTT. Protein sequence: CASSEGSWNTEAFF.

The chain carries TRBV19 and TRBJ2-2, with D perhaps TRBD1 (6 bases). The CDR3 sequence is 13 residues long. The germline V and J ends were trimmed by 5 bases and 6 bases, with 10 bases remaining between them. Germline V gene sequence: CDR1 LNHDA, CDR2 SQIVND (reference sequence). The CDR3 DNA follows: TGTGCCAGTAGTTTCCAGGGGCCCGGGGAGCTGTTTTTT. Its translation: CASSFQGPGELFF. The variable domain in full, with the rest retrieved from reference TRBV19 and TRBJ2-2, is DGGITQSPKYLFRKEGQNVTLSCEQNLNHDAMYWYRQDPGQGLRLIYYSQIVNDFQKGDIAEGYSVSREKKESFPLTVTSAQKNPTAFYLCASSFQGPGELFFGEGSRLTVL.

The rearrangement uses TRBV28 and TRBJ2-7; 7 nucleotides match TRBD1. The CDR3 is 13 amino acids. V lost 4 bases, J lost 6 bases, and 6 bases stayed unmatched. In germline, CDR1 is MDHEN, CDR2 SYDVKM. In DNA form, the CDR3 reads TGTGCCAGCAGTTCATCACCAGGGGGCGAGCAGTACTTC. Translated: CASSSSPGGEQYF.

The chain carries TRBV7-3 and TRBJ2-3; 12 bases line up with TRBD2. CDR3 length equals 16 residues. CDR1 is SGHTA and CDR2 is FQGTGA in the germline V gene. V shed 5 bases and J 0 bases; nucleotides not matched to a gene: 3. The CDR3 spells CASSTGLAGSTDTQYF. The CDR3 DNA reads as TGTGCCAGCAGCACCGGACTAGCGGGAAGCACAGATACGCAGTATTTT. Filled out from reference TRBV7-3 and TRBJ2-3, the complete variable domain reads GAGVSQTPSNKVTEKGKYVELRCDPISGHTALYWYRQSLGQGPEFLIYFQGTGAADDSGLPNDRFFAVRPEGSVSTLKIQRTERGDSAVYLCASSTGLAGSTDTQYFGPGTRLTVL.

The chain couples TRBV18 to TRBJ1-1; possibly TRBD1 for D (6 bases). The CDR3 contains 15 residues. Germline V gene data show CDR1 as KGHSH and CDR2 as LQKENI. The V and J ends lost 4 bases and 1 base respectively, with 13 bases between them. CDR3 in DNA: TGTGCCAGCTCACGACAGGAGACATCGAACACTGAAGCTTTCTTT. It encodes CASSRQETSNTEAFF. Looking up the rest from reference TRBV18 and TRBJ1-1 gives the full variable domain: NAGVMQNPRHLVRRRGQEARLRCSPMKGHSHVYWYRQLPEEGLKFMVYLQKENIIDESGMPKERFSAEFPKEGPSILRIQQVVRGDSAAYFCASSRQETSNTEAFFGQGTRLTVV.

This chain joins TRBV5-4 and TRBJ1-1, with D tentatively TRBD1 (6 bases). Trimming cost V 4 bases and J 4 bases, with 14 bases left between them. CDR1 and CDR2 (germline): SGHNT, YYREEE (reference sequence). The CDR3 sequence is 14 residues long. The chain's CDR3 is CASSPGTPGTEAFF. The CDR3 region has the DNA TGTGCCAGCAGCCCCGGGACACCGGGCACTGAAGCTTTCTTT.

The chain has TRBV30 and TRBJ2-1; D gene ambiguous. Deletions cut 6 bases from V and 5 bases from J, with 14 bases between. Looked up from germline, CDR1 is GTSNPN and CDR2 is SVGIG (reference sequence). The CDR3 is made up of 13 amino acids. DNA for the CDR3: TGTGCCTGCAGGCCGCGTCGTAACAATGAGCAGTTCTTC. Its translation is CACRPRRNNEQFF.